A selection of T cell receptor beta chains follows, all from one sample in a study of blood T cell repertoires in COVID-19. Repertoires were generated with immunoSEQ multiplex PCR, while TCRdb's copy carries only in-frame clones and drops some. The sample has 70,000 to 95,000 clones; about 85% are singletons. Sequences were obtained from peripheral blood. These receptors all come from a woman in her 70s with active or convalescent COVID-19. Each CDR3 is given with its conserved first and last residue. D genes are given only for firm matches. Clone sizes are given selectively: once, few, many, or a class where the clone is expanded.

V gene	J gene	D gene	clone size	CDR3 protein	CDR3 DNA
TRBV6-5	TRBJ2-3	NA	NA	CASSYGRGDTQYF	TGTGCCAGCAGTTATGGGCGGGGAGATACGCAGTATTTT
TRBV14	TRBJ2-2	NA	NA	CASSAQGNPTGELFF	TGTGCCAGCAGTGCGCAGGGAAACCCCACCGGGGAGCTGTTTTTT
TRBV4-1	TRBJ1-5	NA	once	CASSHQSTSSDWGNQPQHF	TGCGCCAGCAGCCATCAGTCTACTTCGTCAGACTGGGGCAATCAGCCCCAGCATTTT
TRBV9	TRBJ2-5	TRBD1	NA	CASSGGGWAETQYF	TGTGCCAGCAGCGGAGGGGGCTGGGCGGAGACCCAGTACTTC
TRBV5-1	TRBJ1-1	TRBD1	NA	CASSSIQGETEAFF	TGCGCCAGCAGCTCGATACAGGGGGAGACTGAAGCTTTCTTT
TRBV18	TRBJ2-2	NA	few	CASSPLWQGAFKNTGELFF	NA
TRBV18	TRBJ1-2	NA	NA	CASSPHGYGYTF	TGTGCCAGCTCACCACACGGCTATGGCTACACCTTC
TRBV15	TRBJ1-3	NA	NA	CATSRIYPRDGNTIYF	TGTGCCACCAGCAGAATCTACCCCAGGGATGGAAACACCATATATTTT
TRBV28	TRBJ2-1	NA	once	CASSFGTGSQLSHEQFF	TGTGCCAGCAGTTTCGGAACAGGGAGCCAATTGAGCCATGAGCAGTTCTTC
TRBV6-5	TRBJ2-7	NA	NA	CASRPSGGSYEQYF	TGTGCCAGCAGGCCGTCAGGGGGGTCCTACGAGCAGTACTTC
TRBV5-6	TRBJ1-1	NA	NA	CASSLAGRYTEAFF	TGTGCCAGCAGCTTGGCCGGGAGGTACACTGAAGCTTTCTTT
TRBV5-1	TRBJ1-1	TRBD1	NA	CASSYNQGEGAFF	TGCGCCAGCAGCTACAACCAGGGGGAAGGGGCTTTCTTT
TRBV29-1	TRBJ1-1	TRBD1	once	CSVKRQGMMDTEAFF	TGCAGCGTTAAACGACAGGGGATGATGGACACTGAAGCTTTCTTT
TRBV18	TRBJ1-4	NA	NA	CASSEAGDEKLFF	TGTGCCAGCTCAGAAGCAGGGGACGAAAAACTGTTTTTT
TRBV7-2	TRBJ1-3	NA	NA	CASSLMRGGSGNTIYF	TGTGCCAGCAGCTTAATGAGGGGAGGATCTGGAAACACCATATATTTT
TRBV5-4	TRBJ2-5	TRBD2	few	CASSPLTSGGSGTQYF	TGTGCCAGCAGTCCCTTGACTAGCGGGGGTTCGGGGACCCAGTACTTC